Sequencing of this T cell receptor (beta chain) was carried out in a study of cytomegalovirus exposure and HLA in healthy donors. Study results and caveats: Presence/absence analyses assumed roughly uniform sequencing depth across donors. The study labeled fewer than 200 TCR beta chains cytomegalovirus-associated.

The PCR employed 60 Vbeta primers together with 13 Jbeta primers. Libraries were prepared by immunoSEQ multiplex PCR; TCRdb keeps only in-frame clonotypes and omits some of them. The sample yields 100,000 to 150,000 clones, around 79% seen once. With 6 bases clipped from V and 0 bases from J, the junction kept 4 bases outside the gene matches. This CDR3 comprises 14 residues. Germline CDR1 and CDR2: MNHEY and SMNVEV (reference sequence). For this clone: The antigen remains undetermined.

The genes are TRBV27 and TRBJ1-1; 7 nucleotides line up with TRBD1. The origin of this receptor is a woman aged 40 to 50 in good health and CMV-seronegative. The sample was PBMCs. CDR3 in DNA: TGTGCCAGCAGCCTCGACAGGGTGAACACTGAAGCTTTCTTT. Translated: CASSLDRVNTEAFF.